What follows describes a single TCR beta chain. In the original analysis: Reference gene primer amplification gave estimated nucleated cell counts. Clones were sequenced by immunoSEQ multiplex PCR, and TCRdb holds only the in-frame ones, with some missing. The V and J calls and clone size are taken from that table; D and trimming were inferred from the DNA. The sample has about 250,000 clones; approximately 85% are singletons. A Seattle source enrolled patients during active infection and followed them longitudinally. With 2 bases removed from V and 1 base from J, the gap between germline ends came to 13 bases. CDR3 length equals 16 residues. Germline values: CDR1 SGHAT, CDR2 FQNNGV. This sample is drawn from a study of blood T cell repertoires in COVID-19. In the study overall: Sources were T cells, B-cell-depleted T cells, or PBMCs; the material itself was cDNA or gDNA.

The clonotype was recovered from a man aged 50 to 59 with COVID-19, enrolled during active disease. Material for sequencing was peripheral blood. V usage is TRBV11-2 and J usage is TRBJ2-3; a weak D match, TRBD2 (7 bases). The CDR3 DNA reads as TGTGCCAGCAGCTTAAGACTAGGGGGGGGCACAGATACGCAGTATTTT. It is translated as CASSLRLGGGTDTQYF.